This TCR beta chain was retrieved from a study of human T cells and chemical hapten exposure. Overall study: The study enrolled mostly female patients with alopecia areata, totalis or universalis.

Per the original methods: A typical sample had around 90,000 TCRs, with roughly 23,224 to 700,000 overall. A single record per CDR3 protein comes from TCRdb applying MiXCR to the RACE reads. The V and J calls shown here were made by TCRdb, not taken from the authors' results. The sample yields around 150,000 distinct CDR3 sequences, roughly 15% seen once. This clonotype showed up just a few times. No antigen is known for it. The time point is: patch test 1, 2 weeks after DPC sensitization. Treatment of the sample: therapeutic diphenylcyclopropenone sensitization with weekly scalp DPC. The V gene's germline CDR1 is LNHNV and CDR2 YYDKDF (reference sequence). The V gene end was trimmed by 0 bases and the J gene end by 2 bases; junction bases not matched to a gene: 3. CDR3 size: 17 residues. Points from the study as a whole: Relative to controls, expanded TCRs formed significantly more large CDR3 similarity clusters.

Specimen: whole blood, collected in connection with sensitization to the hapten diphenylcyclopropenone (DPC). This sequence joins TRBV15 and TRBJ2-1; 11 positions agree with TRBD2. The receptor comes from a woman under 40 with alopecia areata. Some clones in this sample may be carry-over from other donors' samples. In nucleotides, the CDR3 is TGTGCCACCAGCAGAGAAACGACTAGCGGGACCTACAATGAGCAGTTCTTC. Protein: CATSRETTSGTYNEQFF. The variable domain in full, completed from reference TRBV15 and TRBJ2-1, reads DAMVIQNPRYQVTQFGKPVTLSCSQTLNHNVMYWYQQKSSQAPKLLFHYYDKDFNNEADTPDNFQSRRPNTSFCFLDIRSPGLGDTAMYLCATSRETTSGTYNEQFFGPGTRLTVL.